This paragraph reports one T cell receptor (beta chain). Per the study methods: Scientists estimated how many nucleated cells there were by amplifying reference gene primers. Sequencing used immunoSEQ multiplex PCR; TCRdb keeps in-frame clones, though not all of them. V and J calls and clone size follow that table, whereas D and trimming were derived from the DNA. The repertoire holds under 350,000 clones, with around four fifths as singletons. CDR1 and CDR2 from the germline V gene are MNHEY and SVGEGT. The CDR3 spans 17 residues. The V and J ends lost 6 bases and 2 bases, in that order; junction bases with no gene match: 13. This sample was taken from a study of blood T cell repertoires in COVID-19.

What was sequenced was peripheral blood. This sequence was found in a woman in her forties or fifties who had recovered from COVID-19. This rearrangement joins TRBV6-2 or TRBV6-3 to TRBJ1-5, with 7 bases that match TRBD1. CDR3: CASSSGTALYGNQPQHF. For the CDR3, the DNA is TGTGCCAGCAGCTCTGGGACAGCACTATATGGCAATCAGCCCCAGCATTTT.